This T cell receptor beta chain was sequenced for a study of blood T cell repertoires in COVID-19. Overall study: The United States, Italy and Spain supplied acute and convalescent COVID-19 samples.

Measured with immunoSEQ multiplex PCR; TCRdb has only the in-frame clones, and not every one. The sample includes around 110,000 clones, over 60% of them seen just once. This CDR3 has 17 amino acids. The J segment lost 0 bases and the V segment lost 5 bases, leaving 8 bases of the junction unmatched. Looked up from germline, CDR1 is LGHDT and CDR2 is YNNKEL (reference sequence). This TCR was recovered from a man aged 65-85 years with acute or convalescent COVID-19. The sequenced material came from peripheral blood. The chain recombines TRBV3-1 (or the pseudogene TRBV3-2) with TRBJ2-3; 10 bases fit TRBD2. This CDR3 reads CASSFWTSGSSTDTQYF. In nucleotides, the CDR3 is TGTGCCAGCAGCTTCTGGACTAGCGGTTCAAGCACAGATACGCAGTATTTT.